These T cell receptor beta chains were read from a single sample in a study of shared clonotypes between healthy human individuals. Assay used: immunoSEQ multiplex PCR; TCRdb lists only in-frame clones, some missing. The data contain over 2 million clones, about 94% of them seen just once; the ten biggest clones take up about 1.1%. The sample taken for sequencing was naive CD8+ T cells sorted from blood. These receptors came from a man aged 18 to 29 in good health. Each CDR3 is given with its conserved first and last residue. D genes are given only for firm matches. Clone sizes are given selectively: once, few, many, or a class where the clone is expanded.

CDR3: CASSLDLGTSAGANVLTF
DNA: TGTGCCAGCAGCTTAGACCTCGGGACTAGCGCTGGGGCCAACGTCCTGACTTTC
size: once
V: TRBV7-6
D: TRBD2
J: TRBJ2-6

CDR3: CASSQGSLAGNTGELFF
DNA: TGCGCCAGCAGCCAAGGATCGCTAGCGGGAAACACCGGGGAGCTGTTTTTT
size: NA
V: TRBV4-3
D: TRBD2
J: TRBJ2-2

CDR3: CASSLDPWANYGYTF
DNA: TGTGCCAGCAGCTTAGACCCTTGGGCTAACTATGGCTACACCTTC
size: NA
V: TRBV7-2
D: NA
J: TRBJ1-2

CDR3: CASSLMTETGLGLDTQYF
DNA: TGTGCCAGCAGCTTAATGACAGAGACAGGGCTAGGGCTAGATACGCAGTATTTT
size: once
V: TRBV7-6
D: TRBD1
J: TRBJ2-3

CDR3: CASSDGGTEAFF
DNA: TGCGCCAGCAGTGACGGGGGAACTGAAGCTTTCTTT
size: NA
V: TRBV10-1
D: NA
J: TRBJ1-1

CDR3: CASSLDPTEAFF
DNA: TGTGCCAGCAGCTTAGACCCCACTGAAGCTTTCTTT
size: NA
V: TRBV7-8
D: NA
J: TRBJ1-1

CDR3: CATSRELGAWPQHF
DNA: TGTGCCACCAGCAGAGAACTGGGGGCTTGGCCCCAGCATTTT
size: NA
V: TRBV15
D: NA
J: TRBJ1-5

CDR3: CASSLFQGTGTEAFF
DNA: TGTGCCAGCAGCTTATTCCAGGGGACGGGCACTGAAGCTTTCTTT
size: NA
V: TRBV7-6
D: NA
J: TRBJ1-1

CDR3: CASTREGLTGELFF
DNA: TGTGCCAGCACACGGGAGGGCCTAACCGGGGAGCTGTTTTTT
size: NA
V: TRBV27
D: TRBD2
J: TRBJ2-2

CDR3: CASSFFVWRDTQYF
DNA: TGTGCCAGCAGCTTTTTTGTATGGAGAGATACGCAGTATTTT
size: NA
V: TRBV7-8
D: NA
J: TRBJ2-3

CDR3: CASSEVFSGGGYTF
DNA: TGTGCCAGCAGTGAAGTTTTCTCAGGGGGAGGCTACACCTTC
size: NA
V: TRBV2
D: TRBD1
J: TRBJ1-2

CDR3: CASSQVGGYQPQHF
DNA: TGTGCCAGCAGCCAAGTCGGGGGGTACCAGCCCCAGCATTTT
size: NA
V: TRBV4-2
D: NA
J: TRBJ1-5

CDR3: CSVAGTSGSVGQETQYF
DNA: TGCAGCGTAGCCGGGACTAGCGGGAGTGTCGGCCAAGAGACCCAGTACTTC
size: NA
V: TRBV29-1
D: TRBD2
J: TRBJ2-5

CDR3: CASSRTGLNTGELFF
DNA: TGTGCCAGCAGTCGGACAGGCCTGAACACCGGGGAGCTGTTTTTT
size: NA
V: TRBV28
D: TRBD1
J: TRBJ2-2

CDR3: CASSFRTGTNEQYF
DNA: TGTGCCAGCAGCTTCCGGACAGGGACAAACGAGCAGTACTTC
size: NA
V: TRBV13
D: TRBD1
J: TRBJ2-7

CDR3: CATGGGDEQFF
DNA: TGTGCTACGGGGGGAGGGGATGAGCAGTTCTTC
size: once
V: TRBV27
D: TRBD2
J: TRBJ2-1

CDR3: CASSPRQVSGHEQYF
DNA: TGTGCCAGCAGTCCACGACAGGTTTCAGGGCACGAGCAGTACTTC
size: NA
V: TRBV27
D: NA
J: TRBJ2-7

CDR3: CASSHSTSGAWFF
DNA: TGCGCCAGCAGCCATTCGACTAGCGGGGCGTGGTTCTTC
size: NA
V: TRBV4-1
D: TRBD2
J: TRBJ2-1

CDR3: CASSLGSTVFTEAFF
DNA: TGTGCCAGCAGCCTGGGGTCGACAGTTTTTACTGAAGCTTTCTTT
size: NA
V: TRBV5-8
D: NA
J: TRBJ1-1

CDR3: CASTPGPGWGEDTEAFF
DNA: TGTGCCAGCACCCCCGGGCCGGGATGGGGTGAAGACACTGAAGCTTTCTTT
size: NA
V: TRBV13
D: NA
J: TRBJ1-1

CDR3: CASSLARAPYEQYF
DNA: TGTGCCAGCAGCTTAGCGCGGGCGCCCTACGAGCAGTACTTC
size: NA
V: TRBV11-2
D: NA
J: TRBJ2-7

CDR3: CASGTKSTGNEQYF
DNA: TGTGCCAGCGGGACCAAATCGACAGGGAACGAGCAGTACTTC
size: once
V: TRBV5-4
D: TRBD1
J: TRBJ2-7

CDR3: CASSADTDLYGYTF
DNA: TGTGCCAGCAGCGCGGACACGGACCTCTATGGCTACACCTTC
size: few
V: TRBV9
D: NA
J: TRBJ1-2

CDR3: CASAGFHSNQPQHF
DNA: TGTGCCAGCGCAGGGTTCCATAGCAATCAGCCCCAGCATTTT
size: NA
V: TRBV7-8
D: NA
J: TRBJ1-5

CDR3: CASTSGPSTDTQYF
DNA: TGTGCCAGCACTAGCGGGCCTAGCACAGATACGCAGTATTTT
size: once
V: TRBV27
D: TRBD2
J: TRBJ2-3

CDR3: CASSVGTLNTGELFF
DNA: TGTGCCAGCAGCGTAGGTACTCTGAACACCGGGGAGCTGTTTTTT
size: NA
V: TRBV9
D: NA
J: TRBJ2-2

CDR3: CASSYQHSARAGELFF
DNA: TGTGCCAGCAGTTACCAACACTCCGCAAGGGCCGGGGAGCTGTTTTTT
size: NA
V: TRBV6-5
D: NA
J: TRBJ2-2

CDR3: CASRSEGGLETQYF
DNA: TGTGCCAGCAGATCCGAGGGGGGGCTGGAGACCCAGTACTTC
size: NA
V: TRBV11-2
D: NA
J: TRBJ2-5

CDR3: CASSSSWGHLSYEQYF
DNA: TGTGCCAGCAGTTCGTCCTGGGGACACCTCTCCTACGAGCAGTACTTC
size: NA
V: TRBV27
D: NA
J: TRBJ2-7

CDR3: CASSFSGGYDTQYF
DNA: TGTGCCAGCAGTTTTAGCGGGGGGTACGATACGCAGTATTTT
size: NA
V: TRBV28
D: TRBD2
J: TRBJ2-3

CDR3: CASSRQGGQQPQHF
DNA: TGTGCCAGCAGTCGACAAGGGGGACAGCAGCCCCAGCATTTT
size: NA
V: TRBV28
D: TRBD1
J: TRBJ1-5

CDR3: CASSFWDFLLAGYTF
DNA: TGTGCCAGCAGCTTCTGGGACTTTTTATTGGCTGGCTACACCTTC
size: NA
V: TRBV7-2
D: NA
J: TRBJ1-2

CDR3: CASSFSTSSNEQFF
DNA: TGTGCCAGCAGCTTTTCGACTAGCAGCAATGAGCAGTTCTTC
size: NA
V: TRBV7-2
D: TRBD2
J: TRBJ2-1

CDR3: CASSWTSGEKETQYF
DNA: TGTGCCAGCTCGTGGACTAGCGGGGAGAAAGAGACCCAGTACTTC
size: NA
V: TRBV7-3
D: TRBD2
J: TRBJ2-5

CDR3: CASSPGTGEYEQYF
DNA: TGTGCCAGCAGCCCCGGGACAGGGGAATACGAGCAGTACTTC
size: NA
V: TRBV9
D: TRBD1
J: TRBJ2-7

CDR3: CASSQVSSGISSYEQYF
DNA: TGCGCCAGCAGCCAGGTCTCTAGCGGGATAAGCTCCTACGAGCAGTACTTC
size: NA
V: TRBV4-1
D: TRBD2
J: TRBJ2-7

CDR3: CASGSRGALNEQFF
DNA: TGTGCTAGTGGTTCGAGGGGGGCCCTCAATGAGCAGTTCTTC
size: once
V: TRBV12-5
D: NA
J: TRBJ2-1

CDR3: CASSPSAGGNLNTEAFF
DNA: TGTGCCAGCTCACCATCGGCAGGGGGAAACTTGAACACTGAAGCTTTCTTT
size: NA
V: TRBV18
D: TRBD1
J: TRBJ1-1